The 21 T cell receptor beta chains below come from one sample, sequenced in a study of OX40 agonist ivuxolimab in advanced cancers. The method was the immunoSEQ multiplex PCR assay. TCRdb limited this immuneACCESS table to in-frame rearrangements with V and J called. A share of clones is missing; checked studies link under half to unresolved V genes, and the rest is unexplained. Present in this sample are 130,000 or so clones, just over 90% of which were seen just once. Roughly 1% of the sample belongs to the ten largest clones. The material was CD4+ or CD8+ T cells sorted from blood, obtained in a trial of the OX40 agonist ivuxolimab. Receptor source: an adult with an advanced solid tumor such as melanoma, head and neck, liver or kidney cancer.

Here the CDR3 reads CASSLGQGGSYEQYF. The DNA for the CDR3 is TGTGCCAGCAGCTTAGGCCAGGGTGGCTCCTACGAGCAGTACTTC. The chain uses TRBV11-2 and TRBJ2-7, with a weak D call TRBD1 (5 bases). Germline V lookup: CDR1 SGHAT, CDR2 FQNNGV. Trimming took off 1 base at V and 0 bases at J, with 10 bases between the two ends. The CDR3 is 15 residues long.

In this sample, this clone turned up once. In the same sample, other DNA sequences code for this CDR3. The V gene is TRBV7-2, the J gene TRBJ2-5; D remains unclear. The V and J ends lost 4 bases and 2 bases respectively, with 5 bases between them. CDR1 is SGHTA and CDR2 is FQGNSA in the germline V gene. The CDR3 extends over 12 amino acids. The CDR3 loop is CASSSQQETQYF. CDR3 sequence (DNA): TGTGCCAGCAGCTCCCAACAAGAGACCCAGTACTTC.

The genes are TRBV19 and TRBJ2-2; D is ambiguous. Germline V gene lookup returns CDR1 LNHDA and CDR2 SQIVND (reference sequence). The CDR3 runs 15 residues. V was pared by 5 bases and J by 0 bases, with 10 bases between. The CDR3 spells CASSLLLSNTGELFF. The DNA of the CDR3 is TGTGCCAGTAGTTTACTCCTTTCGAACACCGGGGAGCTGTTTTTT.

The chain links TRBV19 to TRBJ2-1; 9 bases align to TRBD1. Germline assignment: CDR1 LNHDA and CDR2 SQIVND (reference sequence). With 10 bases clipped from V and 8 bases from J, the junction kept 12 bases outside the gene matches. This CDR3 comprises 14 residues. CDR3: CATGGTGSHYEQFF. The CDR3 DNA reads TGTGCCACCGGTGGGACAGGGTCGCATTATGAGCAGTTCTTC.

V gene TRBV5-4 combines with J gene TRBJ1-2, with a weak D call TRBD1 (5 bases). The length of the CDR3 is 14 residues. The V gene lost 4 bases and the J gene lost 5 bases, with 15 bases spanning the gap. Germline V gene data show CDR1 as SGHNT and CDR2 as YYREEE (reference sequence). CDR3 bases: TGTGCCAGCAGCACCCGCGGGGCTTCTTATGGCTACACCTTC. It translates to CASSTRGASYGYTF.

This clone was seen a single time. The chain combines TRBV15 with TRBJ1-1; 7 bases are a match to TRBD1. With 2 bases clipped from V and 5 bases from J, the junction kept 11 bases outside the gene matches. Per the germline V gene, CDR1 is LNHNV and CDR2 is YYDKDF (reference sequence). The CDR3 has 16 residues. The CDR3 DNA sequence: TGTGCCACCAGCAGACTCCCCAACAGGGGTAGTACTGAAGCTTTCTTT. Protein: CATSRLPNRGSTEAFF.

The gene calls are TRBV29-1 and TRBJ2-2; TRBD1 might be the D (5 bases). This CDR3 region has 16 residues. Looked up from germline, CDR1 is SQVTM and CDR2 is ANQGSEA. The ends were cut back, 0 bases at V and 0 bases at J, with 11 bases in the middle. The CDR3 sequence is CSVEEQVNANTGELFF. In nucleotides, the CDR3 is TGCAGCGTTGAAGAACAGGTTAACGCGAACACCGGGGAGCTGTTTTTT.

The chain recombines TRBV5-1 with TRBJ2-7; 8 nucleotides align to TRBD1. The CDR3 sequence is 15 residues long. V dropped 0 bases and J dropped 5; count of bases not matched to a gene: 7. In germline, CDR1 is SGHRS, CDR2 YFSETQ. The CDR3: CASSLGQGAMDEQYF. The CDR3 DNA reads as TGCGCCAGCAGCTTGGGGCAGGGGGCTATGGACGAGCAGTACTTC. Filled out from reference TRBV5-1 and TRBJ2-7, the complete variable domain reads KAGVTQTPRYLIKTRGQQVTLSCSPISGHRSVSWYQQTPGQGLQFLFEYFSETQRNKGNFPGRFSGRQFSNSRSEMNVSTLELGDSALYLCASSLGQGAMDEQYFGPGTRLTVT.

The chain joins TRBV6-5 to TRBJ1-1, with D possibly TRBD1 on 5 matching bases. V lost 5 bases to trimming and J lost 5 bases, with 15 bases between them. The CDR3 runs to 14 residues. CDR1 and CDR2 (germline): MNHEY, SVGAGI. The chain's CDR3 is CASSHQGKTTEAFF. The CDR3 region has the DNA TGTGCCAGCAGTCATCAGGGTAAAACAACTGAAGCTTTCTTT.

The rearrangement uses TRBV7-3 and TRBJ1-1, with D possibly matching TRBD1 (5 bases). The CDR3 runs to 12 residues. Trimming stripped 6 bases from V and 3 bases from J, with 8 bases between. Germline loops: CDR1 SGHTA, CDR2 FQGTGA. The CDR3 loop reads CASSRGDTEAFF. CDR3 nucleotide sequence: TGTGCCAGCAGTCGAGGGGACACTGAAGCTTTCTTT.

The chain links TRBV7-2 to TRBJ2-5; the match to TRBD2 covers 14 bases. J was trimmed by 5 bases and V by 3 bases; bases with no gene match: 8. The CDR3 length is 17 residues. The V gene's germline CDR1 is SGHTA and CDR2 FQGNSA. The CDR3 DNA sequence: TGTGCCAGCAGCTTCACCGGGACTAGCGGGGGAAGGGAGACCCAGTACTTC. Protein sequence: CASSFTGTSGGRETQYF.

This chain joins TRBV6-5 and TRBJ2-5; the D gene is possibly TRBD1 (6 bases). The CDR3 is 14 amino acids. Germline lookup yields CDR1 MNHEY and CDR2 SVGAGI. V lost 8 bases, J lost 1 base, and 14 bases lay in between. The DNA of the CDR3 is TGTGCCAGCGCACCCCGAGGGGGCCAAGAGACCCAGTACTTC. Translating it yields CASAPRGGQETQYF.

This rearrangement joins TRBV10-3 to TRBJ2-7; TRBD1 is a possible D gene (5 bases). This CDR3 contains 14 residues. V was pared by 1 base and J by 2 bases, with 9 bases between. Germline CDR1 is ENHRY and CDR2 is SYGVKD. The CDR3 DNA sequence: TGTGCCATCAGTGAGTTGGGGCCACCCTACGAGCAGTACTTC. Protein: CAISELGPPYEQYF.

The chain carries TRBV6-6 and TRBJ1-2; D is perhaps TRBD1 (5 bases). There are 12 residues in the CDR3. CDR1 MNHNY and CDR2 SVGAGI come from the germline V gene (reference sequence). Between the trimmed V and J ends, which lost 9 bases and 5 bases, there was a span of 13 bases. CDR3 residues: CASQGGDYGYTF. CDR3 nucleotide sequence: TGTGCCAGTCAGGGTGGGGATTATGGCTACACCTTC.

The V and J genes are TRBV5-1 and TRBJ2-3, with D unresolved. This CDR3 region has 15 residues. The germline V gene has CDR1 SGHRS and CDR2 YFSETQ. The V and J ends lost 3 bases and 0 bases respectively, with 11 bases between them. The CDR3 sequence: CASSSPGQSTDTQYF. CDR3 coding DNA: TGCGCCAGCAGCTCACCGGGCCAAAGCACAGATACGCAGTATTTT.

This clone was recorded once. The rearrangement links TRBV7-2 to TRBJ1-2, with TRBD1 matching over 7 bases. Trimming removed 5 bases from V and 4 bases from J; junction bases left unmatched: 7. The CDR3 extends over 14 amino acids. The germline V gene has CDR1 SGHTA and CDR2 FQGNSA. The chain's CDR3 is CASSPQGLGYGYTF. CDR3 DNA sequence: TGTGCCAGCAGCCCACAGGGGCTGGGCTATGGCTACACCTTC.

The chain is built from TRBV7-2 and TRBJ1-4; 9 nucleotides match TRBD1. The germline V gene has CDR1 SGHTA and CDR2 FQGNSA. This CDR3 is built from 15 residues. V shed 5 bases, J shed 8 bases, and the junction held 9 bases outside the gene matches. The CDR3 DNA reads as TGTGCCAGCAGCCCACCCGGGACAGGGCAGGAAAAACTGTTTTTT. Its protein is CASSPPGTGQEKLFF.

CDR3 coding DNA: TGCGCCAGCAGTGAGCGGGAGAGGCGGGAGCAGTTCTTC. It codes for CASSERERREQFF. The chain links TRBV10-2 to TRBJ2-1, with D maybe TRBD2 (6 bases). The V gene's germline CDR1 is WSHSY and CDR2 SAAADI. V gave up 2 bases and J gave up 10 bases, with 12 bases separating them. CDR3 size: 13 residues.

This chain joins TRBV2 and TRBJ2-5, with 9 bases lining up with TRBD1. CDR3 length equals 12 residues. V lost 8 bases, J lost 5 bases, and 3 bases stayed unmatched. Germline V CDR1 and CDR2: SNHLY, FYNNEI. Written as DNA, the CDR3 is TGTGCCAGCCGTGGACAGGGGGAGACCCAGTACTTC. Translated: CASRGQGETQYF.

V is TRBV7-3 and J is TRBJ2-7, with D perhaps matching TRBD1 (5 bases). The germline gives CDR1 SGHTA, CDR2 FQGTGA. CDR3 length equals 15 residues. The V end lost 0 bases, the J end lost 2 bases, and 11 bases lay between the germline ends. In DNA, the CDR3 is TGTGCCAGCAGCTTAACAGGGCAGGGTACCTACGAGCAGTACTTC. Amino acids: CASSLTGQGTYEQYF.

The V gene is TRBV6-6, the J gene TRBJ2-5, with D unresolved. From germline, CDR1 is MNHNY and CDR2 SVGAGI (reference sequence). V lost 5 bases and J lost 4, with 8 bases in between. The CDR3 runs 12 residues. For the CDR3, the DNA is TGTGCCAGCAGTGTAATTGGAGAGACCCAGTACTTC. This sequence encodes CASSVIGETQYF.